These 14 T cell receptor beta chains came from one sample sequenced in a study of shared clonotypes between healthy human individuals. Clones were read by immunoSEQ multiplex PCR, and TCRdb kept only the in-frame ones, dropping some. The sample has 800,000 to 950,000 clones, approximately 97% seen once; the top ten hold about 0.25%. CD45RO-negative, CCR7-positively selected cells formed the naive CD8 fraction, excluding terminally differentiated effector memory CD45RA+ cells. The source material was naive CD8+ T cells sorted from blood. These receptors originate from a man aged 25-45 years in good health.

The V and J genes are TRBV7-8 and TRBJ2-2, with TRBD2 matching over 8 bases. The CDR3 runs to 19 residues. Trimming removed 5 bases from V and 0 bases from J; junction bases left unmatched: 14. Germline assignment: CDR1 SGHVS and CDR2 FQNEAQ. The CDR3 loop is CASSQGRLAGLANTGELFF. DNA for the CDR3: TGTGCCAGCAGCCAAGGACGGCTAGCGGGCCTGGCGAACACCGGGGAGCTGTTTTTT.

This chain connects TRBV6-5 to TRBJ2-1; D is unclear. V lost 6 bases to trimming and J lost 7 bases, with 16 bases between them. Germline V gene data show CDR1 as MNHEY and CDR2 as SVGAGI. The CDR3 is 14 amino acids. CDR3 nucleotides: TGTGCCAGCAGCAAGATACGGCCTCCGAATGAGCAGTTCTTC. Protein product: CASSKIRPPNEQFF.

The chain recombines TRBV7-9 with TRBJ2-5, with a weak D call TRBD2 (5 bases). Germline assignment: CDR1 SEHNR and CDR2 FQNEAQ (reference sequence). CDR3 length: 16 residues. The V gene lost 2 bases and the J gene lost 2 bases, with 15 bases spanning the gap. CDR3 nucleotides: TGTGCCAGCAGCTTATGGACTCCGCCGAATCAAGAGACCCAGTACTTC. The encoded protein is CASSLWTPPNQETQYF.

The chain uses TRBV6-6 and TRBJ1-5; D is unclear. Germline V CDR1 and CDR2: MNHNY, SVGAGI (reference sequence). The CDR3 is 12 residues long. Trimming left V 2 bases short and J 6 bases short, with 5 bases between. CDR3 sequence: CASSYPSQPQHF. CDR3 DNA: TGTGCCAGCAGTTACCCCAGTCAGCCCCAGCATTTT.

The gene calls are TRBV7-2 and TRBJ2-7, with D possibly TRBD2 on 6 matching bases. The CDR3 runs 15 residues. Germline V gene lookup returns CDR1 SGHTA and CDR2 FQGNSA. V was pared by 5 bases and J by 3 bases, with 17 bases between. DNA of the CDR3: TGTGCCAGCAGCGGGATTATCCTAGCGAACTACGAGCAGTACTTC. It specifies CASSGIILANYEQYF.

The V gene is TRBV5-1, the J gene TRBJ1-2; D gene ambiguous. V was trimmed by 0 bases and J by 8 bases, leaving 5 bases between them. Germline V gene data show CDR1 as SGHRS and CDR2 as YFSETQ. There are 11 residues in the CDR3. This chain's CDR3 is CASSLDRGYTF. The CDR3 nucleotides read TGCGCCAGCAGCTTGGACAGAGGCTACACCTTC.

This clone showed up just once. This sequence joins TRBV5-1 and TRBJ1-1, with a possible D match to TRBD1 (5 bases). V lost 2 bases and J 6 bases, leaving 14 bases between the germline ends. CDR1 is SGHRS and CDR2 is YFSETQ in the germline V gene. The CDR3 extends over 14 amino acids. The CDR3 region is CASSFPEGSPEAFF. The CDR3, as DNA: TGCGCCAGCAGCTTCCCTGAGGGGAGTCCTGAAGCTTTCTTT.

With respect to this clone: Other DNA sequences in the sample encode the same CDR3. The chain joins TRBV7-9 to TRBJ2-7; tentatively, D is TRBD1 (5 bases). Trimming took off 4 bases at V and 4 bases at J, with 8 bases between the two ends. Germline CDR1 is SEHNR and CDR2 is FQNEAQ (reference sequence). The CDR3 covers 12 residues. The CDR3 loop reads CASSSGLYEQYF. CDR3 sequence (DNA): TGTGCCAGCAGCTCAGGGTTGTACGAGCAGTACTTC.

The V gene is TRBV7-2, the J gene TRBJ2-7; D ambiguous. The CDR3 contains 14 residues. V was clipped by 1 base and J by 3 bases, with 10 bases between them. The V gene's germline CDR1 is SGHTA and CDR2 FQGNSA. The CDR3 nucleotides read TGTGCCAGCAGCTTAGGACCTTTGGGCTACGAGCAGTACTTC. It yields the protein CASSLGPLGYEQYF.

This chain connects TRBV7-9 to TRBJ2-1; 15 bases are a match to TRBD2. Germline V gene sequence: CDR1 SEHNR, CDR2 FQNEAQ (reference sequence). This CDR3 is built from 19 residues. Losses at the gene ends were 5 bases for V and 3 bases for J; bases not matched to a gene: 11. CDR3 DNA sequence: TGTGCCAGCAGCCCCGGACTAGCGGGAGGGGAAGGGGGCTACAATGAGCAGTTCTTC. It yields the protein CASSPGLAGGEGGYNEQFF.

V is TRBV9 and J is TRBJ2-1; 9 bases line up with TRBD2. V lost 4 bases and J lost 2; bases outside the gene matches: 4. The CDR3 covers 15 residues. The germline V gene has CDR1 SGDLS and CDR2 YYNGEE. The CDR3 region is CASSNSGGTYNEQFF. The DNA for the CDR3 is TGTGCCAGCAGCAATAGCGGGGGAACCTACAATGAGCAGTTCTTC.

This chain connects TRBV9 to TRBJ2-7; 7 bases are a match to TRBD2. V lost 3 bases, J lost 5 bases, and 8 bases stayed unmatched. This CDR3 is built from 14 residues. CDR1 and CDR2 from the germline V gene are SGDLS and YYNGEE. The CDR3 loop is CASSAAGGSHEQYF. In DNA form, the CDR3 reads TGTGCCAGCAGCGCTGCCGGGGGGAGTCACGAGCAGTACTTC.

The V call is TRBV11-2, the J call TRBJ2-1; no clear D. The CDR3 covers 12 residues. Germline values: CDR1 SGHAT, CDR2 FQNNGV. With 4 bases removed from V and 7 bases from J, the gap between germline ends came to 8 bases. CDR3: CASSWLQNEQFF. The CDR3 DNA reads as TGTGCCAGCAGCTGGCTGCAAAATGAGCAGTTCTTC. The entire variable domain, with the rest obtained from reference TRBV11-2 and TRBJ2-1, is as follows: EAGVAQSPRYKIIEKRQSVAFWCNPISGHATLYWYQQILGQGPKLLIQFQNNGVVDDSQLPKDRFSAERLKGVDSTLKIQPAKLEDSAVYLCASSWLQNEQFFGPGTRLTVL.

The V call is TRBV7-3, the J call TRBJ2-6; the D gene is possibly TRBD2 (5 bases). CDR1 and CDR2 from the germline V gene are SGHTA and FQGTGA. This CDR3 comprises 15 residues. Between the trimmed V and J ends, which lost 5 bases and 0 bases, there was a span of 8 bases. CDR3 region: CASSQTSSGANVLTF. In DNA, the CDR3 is TGTGCCAGCAGCCAAACTAGCTCTGGGGCCAACGTCCTGACTTTC.